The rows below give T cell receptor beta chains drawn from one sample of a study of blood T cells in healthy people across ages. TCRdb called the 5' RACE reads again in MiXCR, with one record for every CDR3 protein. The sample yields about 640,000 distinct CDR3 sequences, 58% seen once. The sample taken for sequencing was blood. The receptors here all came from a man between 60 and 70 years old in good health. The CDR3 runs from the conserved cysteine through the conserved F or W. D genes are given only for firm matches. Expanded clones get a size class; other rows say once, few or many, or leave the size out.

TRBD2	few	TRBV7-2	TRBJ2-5	TGTGCCAGCAGCTTGGCCCTAGCGGGGGCCTACGGGGAGACCCAGTACTTC	CASSLALAGAYGETQYF
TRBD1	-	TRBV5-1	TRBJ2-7	TGCGCCAGCAGCTCGACAGGGGGAAACTACAATGAGCAGTACTTC	CASSSTGGNYNEQYF
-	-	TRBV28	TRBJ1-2	TGTGCCAGCAATCGGTTTCGCTATGGCTACACCTTC	CASNRFRYGYTF
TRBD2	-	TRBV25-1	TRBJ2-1	TGTGCCAGCAGTCGGCTAGCGGGGGGGCTGGAGACCCAGTTCTTC	CASSRLAGGLETQFF
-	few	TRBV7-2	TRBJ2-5	TGTGCCAGCAGCTTAGTAGCTAGCGAGGAAGAGACCCAGTACTTC	CASSLVASEEETQYF
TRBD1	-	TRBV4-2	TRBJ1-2	TGTGCCAGCAGCCAAGATTTACAGGGGACCTACTATGGCTACACCTTC	CASSQDLQGTYYGYTF
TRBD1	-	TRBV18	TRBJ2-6	TGTGCCAGCTCACAGGGACAGAGAGGCTCTGGGGCCAACGTCCTGACTTTC	CASSQGQRGSGANVLTF
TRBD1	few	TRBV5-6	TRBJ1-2	TGTGCCAGCAGCTCACAGGGGATGGACTATGGCTACACCTTC	CASSSQGMDYGYTF
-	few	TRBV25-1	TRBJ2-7	TGTGCCAGCAATAGGGCAGGGCGGGCCTACGAGCAGTACTTC	CASNRAGRAYEQYF
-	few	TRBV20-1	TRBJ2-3	TGCAGTGCTGCAGGGGGCACAGATACGCAGTATTTT	CSAAGGTDTQYF
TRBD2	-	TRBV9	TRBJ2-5	TGTGCCAGCAGTCCGACTAGCGGGGGGGCTGTGCAGTACTTC	CASSPTSGGAVQYF
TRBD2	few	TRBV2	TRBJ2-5	TGTGCCAGCAGTGGTACTAGCGGGGGGCGAGAGACCCAGTACTTC	CASSGTSGGRETQYF
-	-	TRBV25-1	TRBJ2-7	TGTGCCAGCAGTGAATATCTGGGGGCGAACGAGCAGTACTTC	CASSEYLGANEQYF
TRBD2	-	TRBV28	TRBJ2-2	TGTGCCAGCAACGGCGGGGGGGCAAACACCGGGGAGCTGTTTTTT	CASNGGGANTGELFF
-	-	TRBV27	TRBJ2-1	TGTGCCAGCAGGGGGTGGGATGAGCAGTTCTTC	CASRGWDEQFF
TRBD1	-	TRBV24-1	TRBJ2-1	TGTGCCACCTCCGGGACAGGAGACCAATCCTACAATGAGCAGTTCTTC	CATSGTGDQSYNEQFF
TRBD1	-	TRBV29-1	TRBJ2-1	TGCAGCGTTGAAGGTCCCCGGGACAGGGGTCCACATATGACCCACAATGAGCAGTTCTTC	CSVEGPRDRGPHMTHNEQFF
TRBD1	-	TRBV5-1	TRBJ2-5	TGCGCCAGCAGCTTGGAGACAGGGGCCGGGGAAACCCAGTACTTC	CASSLETGAGETQYF
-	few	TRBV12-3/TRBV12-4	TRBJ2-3	TGTGCCAGCAGTTTCCCCGCTTGGGGGGAACGCACAGATACGCAGTATTTT	CASSFPAWGERTDTQYF
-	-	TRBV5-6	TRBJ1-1	TGTACCGGCAGCGGGACACCTTACACTGAAGCTTTCTTT	CTGSGTPYTEAFF
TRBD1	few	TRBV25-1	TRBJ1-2	TGTGCCAGCAGTGAAACAGGGGAGTGGGGCTACACCTTC	CASSETGEWGYTF
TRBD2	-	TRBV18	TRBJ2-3	TGTGCCAGCTCACCACCGAGGACTAGCGGGGGGGCAGATACGCAGTATTTT	CASSPPRTSGGADTQYF
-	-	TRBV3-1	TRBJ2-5	TGTGCCAGCAGCCAAGGCATGGGACCCACGGGGGAGACCCAGTACTTC	CASSQGMGPTGETQYF
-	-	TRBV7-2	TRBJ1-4	TGTGCCAGCAGCGTATGGGCAGGCGAAGAAAAACTGTTTTTT	CASSVWAGEEKLFF
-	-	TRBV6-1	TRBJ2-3	TGTGCCAGCATTGGCCGCACAGATACGCAGTATTTT	CASIGRTDTQYF
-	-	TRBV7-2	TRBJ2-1	TGTGCCAGCAGCTTTGGGGGGGGGGCCGTCTACGGGGAGCAGTTCTTC	CASSFGGGAVYGEQFF
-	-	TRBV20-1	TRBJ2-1	TGCAGTGCTAGCTTCGCGGGATTCCTGGCTGAGCAGTTCTTC	CSASFAGFLAEQFF
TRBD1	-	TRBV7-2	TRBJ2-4	TGTGCCAGCAGACCCGACAGGGTAGGACGGAAGGGGAACATTCAGTACTTC	CASRPDRVGRKGNIQYF